The 4 T cell receptor beta chains below all came from one sample that was sequenced in a study of post-analysis software for immune sequencing data. Findings of the study overall: Controls had lower frequencies than patients of roughly five TRBV segments, which included TRBV5-6, TRBV5-1 and TRBV20-1.

No cognate antigen is known for these TCRs. Prepared libraries of TCR beta cDNA carried unique molecular identifiers. TCRdb reanalysed the PCR reads using MiXCR and keeps one entry per CDR3 protein. The sample yields hundreds of thousands of distinct CDR3 sequences, 55% to 70% seen once. Sequencing used blood. The receptors stem from a girl between 2 and 10 years old with multiple sclerosis.

As to this clonotype: Relative to the germline gene, one junction end is altered; a read error may explain this. The rearrangement links TRBV29-1 to TRBJ2-3; D possibly corresponds to TRBD2 (6 bases). CDR3 length: 12 residues. CDR1 and CDR2 (germline): SQVTM, ANQGSEA. CDR3 DNA sequence: TGCAGCCTTGAAGATGGGGGGGATACGCAGTATTTT. It is translated as CSLEDGGDTQYF.

J is TRBJ2-3 and V is TRBV15; D gene unclear. Trimming shortened V by 0 bases and J by 8 bases, and 15 bases separated the two germline ends. There are 15 residues in the CDR3. Germline CDR1 and CDR2: LNHNV and YYDKDF (reference sequence). CDR3 bases: TGTGCCACCAGCAGAGAGGGCCCGAGCAGCGTTACGCAGTATTTT. Its translation is CATSREGPSSVTQYF.

The chain carries TRBV12-3 or TRBV12-4 and TRBJ1-2, with a weak D call TRBD1 (6 bases). The CDR3 contains 20 residues. Between the trimmed V and J ends, which lost 3 bases and 8 bases, there was a span of 34 bases. Written as DNA, the CDR3 is TGTGCCAGCAGTTTTTTTCAGAAAACAGGGACCCAAAGGCGGATTGACGGCTACACCTTC. This codes for CASSFFQKTGTQRRIDGYTF.

Note on this clonotype: A read error may account for a junction end that differs from germline. This rearrangement joins TRBV11-2 to TRBJ2-3, with D possibly being TRBD1 (6 bases). Germline V lookup: CDR1 SGHAT, CDR2 FQNNGV. CDR3 size: 15 residues. In nucleotides, the CDR3 is TGTGCCGGCAGACGACAGGCCACTAGCACAGATACGCAGTATTTT. Translated: CAGRRQATSTDTQYF.